These 15 T cell receptor beta chains were all obtained from the same sample, sequenced in a study of blood T cell repertoires in COVID-19. The protocol was immunoSEQ multiplex PCR, while the TCRdb copy is restricted to in-frame clones and leaves out a portion. The sample contains around 150,000 clones, under 90% of which appear only once. What was sequenced was PBMCs or T cells enriched from blood (not recorded which). Receptors were obtained from a man in his fifties who had recovered from COVID-19.

This clone appeared a few times. The rearrangement links TRBV28 to TRBJ1-5, with TRBD1 matching over 7 bases. Trimming cost V 10 bases and J 2 bases; bases outside gene matches: 23. CDR3 length: 19 amino acids. Per germline, CDR1 MDHEN and CDR2 SYDVKM. CDR3 coding DNA: TGTGCCACCCACACTCCGTGGAACTTAGACAGGGACGGCAATCAGCCCCAGCATTTT. This encodes CATHTPWNLDRDGNQPQHF. Full variable domain (remainder filled in from reference TRBV28 and TRBJ1-5): DVKVTQSSRYLVKRTGEKVFLECVQDMDHENMFWYRQDPGLGLRLIYFSYDVKMKEKGDIPEGYSVSREKKERFSLILESASTNQTSMYLCATHTPWNLDRDGNQPQHFGDGTRLSIL.

This clone occurred many times. This chain links TRBV5-1 with TRBJ1-1; no clear D. Trimming removed 3 bases at V and 4 bases at J, with 16 bases between. This CDR3 spans 15 amino acids. Germline CDR1 reads SGHRS; CDR2 reads YFSETQ. Here the CDR3 reads CASSSRSVMGTEAFF. The CDR3 region has the DNA TGCGCCAGCAGCTCGAGGTCAGTAATGGGCACTGAAGCTTTCTTT. The full variable domain, rest sourced from reference TRBV5-1 and TRBJ1-1, is KAGVTQTPRYLIKTRGQQVTLSCSPISGHRSVSWYQQTPGQGLQFLFEYFSETQRNKGNFPGRFSGRQFSNSRSEMNVSTLELGDSALYLCASSSRSVMGTEAFFGQGTRLTVV.

The chain combines TRBV15 with TRBJ1-5, with 8 bases that match TRBD1. Trimming cost V 1 base and J 3 bases; bases outside gene matches: 8. The CDR3 is 17 residues long. Germline lookup yields CDR1 LNHNV and CDR2 YYDKDF (reference sequence). CDR3 bases: TGTGCCACCAGCAGAGGACAGGGGATGGGGGCCAATCAGCCCCAGCATTTT. This codes for CATSRGQGMGANQPQHF.

J is TRBJ2-2 and V is TRBV7-2; maybe TRBD1 (5 bases). CDR1 is SGHTA, CDR2 FQGNSA, per germline. The CDR3 covers 14 residues. Trimming shortened V by 5 bases and J by 6 bases, and 13 bases separated the two germline ends. CDR3 region: CASSTRTSAGELFF. In DNA, the CDR3 is TGTGCCAGCAGCACCCGGACATCAGCCGGGGAGCTGTTTTTT.

This rearrangement joins TRBV21-1 to TRBJ2-3; whether TRBD2, the table's D call, matches the DNA was not checked. TRBV21-1 is a pseudogene segment. The CDR3 sequence is 15 residues long. CDR3 DNA sequence: TGTGCCAGCAGCAAAGGGGGAGGGGAATGGGATACGCAGTATTTT. Encoded protein: CASSKGGGEWDTQYF.

The rearrangement links TRBV11-2 to TRBJ2-7; 10 positions agree with TRBD2. With V trimmed by 0 bases and J by 3 bases, 11 bases remained unmatched. Germline values: CDR1 SGHAT, CDR2 FQNNGV. The CDR3 is 18 residues long. The CDR3, as DNA: TGTGCCAGCAGCTTAGAATCGCCTAGCGGGGGTTGGAGCTACGAGCAGTACTTC. This translates into CASSLESPSGGWSYEQYF. Based on the CDR3 plus reference TRBV11-2 and TRBJ2-7, the full variable domain is EAGVAQSPRYKIIEKRQSVAFWCNPISGHATLYWYQQILGQGPKLLIQFQNNGVVDDSQLPKDRFSAERLKGVDSTLKIQPAKLEDSAVYLCASSLESPSGGWSYEQYFGPGTRLTVT.

CDR3 DNA: TGTGCCAGCAGTTTATCGGCCAATCAGCCCCAGCATTTT. It codes for CASSLSANQPQHF. The chain uses TRBV27 and TRBJ1-5; no clear D. The CDR3 is made up of 13 amino acids. Germline CDR1 is MNHEY and CDR2 is SMNVEV (reference sequence). With 0 bases removed from V and 3 bases from J, the gap between germline ends came to 3 bases.

The chain has TRBV19 and TRBJ2-1; 9 nucleotides match TRBD2. Germline values: CDR1 LNHDA, CDR2 SQIVND (reference sequence). The J segment lost 4 bases and the V segment lost 7 bases, leaving 8 bases of the junction unmatched. CDR3 size: 15 residues. Written as DNA, the CDR3 is TGTGCCAGTACCGAAACTAGCGGGTGGTACAATGAGCAGTTCTTC. As protein: CASTETSGWYNEQFF.

The chain couples TRBV10-3 to TRBJ2-3, with TRBD1 as a possible D gene (6 bases). V was clipped by 4 bases and J by 0 bases, with 8 bases between them. The CDR3 sequence is 14 residues long. Germline CDR1 and CDR2: ENHRY and SYGVKD. CDR3 sequence (DNA): TGTGCCATCAGTGCAGGGGTCAGCACAGATACGCAGTATTTT. Its protein product is CAISAGVSTDTQYF.

The V and J genes are TRBV15 and TRBJ1-6; D is unresolved. The CDR3 has 13 amino acids. The germline V gene encodes CDR1 LNHNV and CDR2 YYDKDF (reference sequence). The V gene lost 5 bases and the J gene lost 10 bases, with 12 bases spanning the gap. The CDR3 loop is CATSEGPGSPLHF. CDR3 coding DNA: TGTGCCACCAGCGAGGGTCCAGGATCACCCCTCCACTTT. Drawing the rest from reference TRBV15 and TRBJ1-6, the complete variable domain is DAMVIQNPRYQVTQFGKPVTLSCSQTLNHNVMYWYQQKSSQAPKLLFHYYDKDFNNEADTPDNFQSRRPNTSFCFLDIRSPGLGDTAMYLCATSEGPGSPLHFGNGTRLTVT.

This clone was counted ten times or more. The chain links TRBV11-2 to TRBJ2-3; 14 nucleotides agree with TRBD2. The germline gives CDR1 SGHAT, CDR2 FQNNGV. This CDR3 spans 15 amino acids. J was trimmed by 6 bases and V by 5 bases; bases with no gene match: 4. CDR3 DNA sequence: TGTGCCAGCAGCCCGGGACTAGCGGGGGAGGATACGCAGTATTTT. Translation gives CASSPGLAGEDTQYF.

This rearrangement joins TRBV12-3 or TRBV12-4 to TRBJ2-1; 7 bases are a match to TRBD1. This CDR3 has 13 residues. The trim removed 6 bases at V and 8 bases at J, leaving 7 bases unmatched. CDR3 sequence (DNA): TGTGCCAGCAGCCGGGGACAGCAGTATGAGCAGTTCTTC. Residues: CASSRGQQYEQFF.

The chain has TRBV20-1 and TRBJ1-1; 8 bases agree with TRBD1. The germline V gene has CDR1 DFQATT and CDR2 SNEGSKA (reference sequence). The CDR3 has 11 residues. Trimming cost V 6 bases and J 4 bases; bases outside gene matches: 1. Written as DNA, the CDR3 is TGCAGTGCCGACAGGGGCACTGAAGCTTTCTTT. This gives the protein CSADRGTEAFF.

This chain links TRBV11-2 with TRBJ1-5; maybe TRBD1 (5 bases). Trimming stripped 5 bases from V and 1 base from J, with 9 bases between. The CDR3 covers 14 residues. Germline CDR1 is SGHAT and CDR2 is FQNNGV. CDR3 residues: CASSDRGSNQPQHF. CDR3 nucleotide sequence: TGTGCCAGCAGCGACCGGGGGAGCAATCAGCCCCAGCATTTT.

A single count supports this clone. V and J are TRBV5-4 and TRBJ2-1, with 7 bases fitting TRBD2. The J segment lost 4 bases and the V segment lost 1 base, leaving 8 bases of the junction unmatched. CDR3 length: 16 amino acids. CDR1 and CDR2 from the germline V gene are SGHNT and YYREEE (reference sequence). The CDR3 sequence: CASSLWGGGSYNEQFF. CDR3 DNA: TGTGCCAGCAGCTTGTGGGGCGGGGGTTCGTACAATGAGCAGTTCTTC.